The 10 T cell receptor beta chains listed next were all sequenced from one sample in a study of cytomegalovirus exposure and HLA in healthy donors. A multiplex PCR was run with 60 Vbeta primers and 13 Jbeta primers. Method: immunoSEQ multiplex PCR; TCRdb's copy keeps in-frame clones and lacks some. This repertoire shows 90,000 to 120,000 clones, around two thirds found once; its top ten account for approximately 15%. Sequencing was performed on PBMCs. These receptors all come from a woman between 35 and 50 years old in good health and CMV-seropositive.

This chain joins TRBV5-6 and TRBJ1-2; no clear D gene. CDR3 size: 12 residues. The ends were cut back, 4 bases at V and 3 bases at J, with 7 bases in the middle. Germline CDR1 SGHDT, CDR2 YYEEEE. DNA for the CDR3: TGTGCCAGCAGCAAGGGAGACTATGGCTACACCTTC. Translating gives CASSKGDYGYTF.

The rearrangement uses TRBV7-6 and TRBJ2-5; 8 nucleotides line up with TRBD1. CDR1 and CDR2 from the germline V gene are SGHVS and FNYEAQ. The CDR3 length is 15 residues. Trimming cost V 5 bases and J 0 bases; bases outside gene matches: 5. Here the CDR3 reads CASSPRTGYQETQYF. The CDR3 DNA reads TGTGCCAGCAGCCCAAGGACAGGGTACCAAGAGACCCAGTACTTC.

This chain joins TRBV5-1 and TRBJ2-2, with D perhaps matching TRBD2 (5 bases). In germline, CDR1 is SGHRS, CDR2 YFSETQ. This CDR3 region has 15 residues. V was cut by 3 bases and J by 0 bases, with 9 bases left in between. The CDR3 reads CASSSQTTNTGELFF. In DNA form, the CDR3 reads TGCGCCAGCAGCTCACAGACTACGAACACCGGGGAGCTGTTTTTT.

In this sample, this clone turned up a few times. This sequence joins TRBV7-2 and TRBJ1-1; D is ambiguous. CDR3 size: 13 residues. V lost 7 bases and J 5 bases, leaving 14 bases between the germline ends. Germline V gene sequence: CDR1 SGHTA, CDR2 FQGNSA. The CDR3 DNA reads as TGTGCCAGCACCCTTCTGATCGGGACTGAAGCTTTCTTT. Residues: CASTLLIGTEAFF.

The chain carries TRBV5-1 and TRBJ2-2; the D gene is possibly TRBD1 (6 bases). The CDR3 loop spans 15 amino acids. CDR1 and CDR2 (germline): SGHRS, YFSETQ. With 5 bases removed from V and 0 bases from J, the gap between germline ends came to 11 bases. As DNA, the CDR3 is TGCGCCAGCAGGGAAGACAGGACGAACACCGGGGAGCTGTTTTTT. It yields the protein CASREDRTNTGELFF.

V is TRBV2 and J is TRBJ1-2, with D maybe TRBD1 (5 bases). Deletions cut 1 base from V and 6 bases from J, with 15 bases between. Germline-derived CDR1 and CDR2 are SNHLY and FYNNEI. The CDR3 length is 15 residues. The CDR3 sequence: CASSEDQGIGDGYTF. Here the CDR3 DNA reads TGTGCCAGCAGTGAAGATCAGGGAATAGGAGATGGCTACACCTTC.

The gene calls are TRBV2 and TRBJ2-3; maybe TRBD1 (6 bases). Germline-derived CDR1 and CDR2 are SNHLY and FYNNEI. Between the trimmed V and J ends, which lost 6 bases and 0 bases, there was a span of 10 bases. This CDR3 is 14 amino acids long. The CDR3 coding sequence is TGTGCCAGCAGCCCGGGACAAAGCACAGATACGCAGTATTTT. Translated: CASSPGQSTDTQYF.

This clone was observed a few times. This chain uses TRBV4-2 with TRBJ2-4; maybe TRBD2 (5 bases). The CDR3 spans 15 residues. Trimming removed 3 bases at V and 7 bases at J, with 16 bases between. The germline CDR1 and CDR2 sequences are LGHNA and YNFKEQ. For the CDR3, the DNA is TGTGCCAGCAGCCAGGAGACGGGGAAGAGGAACATTCAGTACTTC. Translation: CASSQETGKRNIQYF.

This chain links TRBV9 with TRBJ2-7; D is undetermined. With 4 bases removed from V and 0 bases from J, the gap between germline ends came to 11 bases. The CDR3 sequence is 14 residues long. Germline V gene sequence: CDR1 SGDLS, CDR2 YYNGEE. In nucleotides, the CDR3 is TGTGCCAGCAGCCCCCGACAAACCTCCTACGAGCAGTACTTC. Its protein product is CASSPRQTSYEQYF.

V gene TRBV4-1 combines with J gene TRBJ1-1, with D hard to call. Germline V gene sequence: CDR1 MGHRA, CDR2 YSYEKL. Trimming removed 1 base at V and 0 bases at J, with 12 bases between. CDR3 length: 16 residues. Here the CDR3 DNA reads TGCGCCAGCAGCCAAGTGGTGAGGAACTTGAACACTGAAGCTTTCTTT. It is translated as CASSQVVRNLNTEAFF.